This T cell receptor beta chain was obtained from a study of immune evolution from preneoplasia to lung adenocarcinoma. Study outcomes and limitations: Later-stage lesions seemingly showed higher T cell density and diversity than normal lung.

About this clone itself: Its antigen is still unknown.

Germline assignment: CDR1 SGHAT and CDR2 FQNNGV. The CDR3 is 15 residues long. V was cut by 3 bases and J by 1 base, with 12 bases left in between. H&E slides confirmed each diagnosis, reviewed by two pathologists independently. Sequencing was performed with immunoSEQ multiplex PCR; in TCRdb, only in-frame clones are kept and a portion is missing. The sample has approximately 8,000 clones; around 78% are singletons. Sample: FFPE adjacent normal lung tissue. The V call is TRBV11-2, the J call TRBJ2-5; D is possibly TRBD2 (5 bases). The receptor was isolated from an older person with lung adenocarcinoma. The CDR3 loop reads CASSLTDGVQETQYF. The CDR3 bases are TGTGCCAGCAGCTTGACGGACGGGGTCCAAGAGACCCAGTACTTC.